The next 3 T cell receptor beta chains were all read from a single sample in a study of CD8 T cells in ankylosing spondylitis (dated by TCRdb to 2015 to 2018). The library was obtained by 5' RACE. Sequencer: Illumina HiSeq 2500. TCRdb applied fastp at Q25 and MiXCR to the public reads, then kept only in-frame beta chains. When rows share a CDR3 protein, they turn into one entry using the most common DNA and genes. The sample table contains about 400,000 distinct CDR3 sequences; only one count was recorded for roughly 20% of them. The ten top clones hold around 13% of the sample. Sequenced material: blood, either unsorted or a sorted T cell fraction (not recorded which). Source of these receptors: a male donor with ankylosing spondylitis or in good health (not recorded which).

This clonotype was found a few times. The chain links TRBV12-3 or TRBV12-4 to TRBJ2-3; D may be TRBD1 or TRBD2 (7 bases each). There are 16 residues in the CDR3. Deletions cut 7 bases from V and 2 bases from J, with 19 bases between. DNA of the CDR3: TGTGCCAGCACCGACAGCAGGGGGGGGTTCACAGATACGCAGTATTTT. It specifies CASTDSRGGFTDTQYF.

In its sample, this clonotype was seen a few times. The rearrangement uses TRBV20-1 and TRBJ2-7; D remains ambiguous. Germline V gene data show CDR1 as DFQATT and CDR2 as SNEGSKA (reference sequence). The CDR3 contains 13 residues. The V gene lost 4 bases and the J gene lost 7 bases, with 17 bases spanning the gap. The CDR3 here is CSANFIEYGEQYF. DNA of the CDR3: TGCAGTGCTAATTTTATAGAATATGGGGAGCAGTACTTC.

This clonotype showed up many times. The V call is TRBV11-2, the J call TRBJ2-7; 9 bases match TRBD1. The CDR3 runs to 14 residues. CDR1 and CDR2 from the germline V gene are SGHAT and FQNNGV. J lost 4 bases, V lost 3 bases, and 4 bases had no gene match. CDR3 DNA: TGTGCCAGCAGCTTTGGGACAGGGAGGTACGAGCAGTACTTC. It encodes CASSFGTGRYEQYF.